Sequencing of this T cell receptor beta chain was carried out in a study of OX40 agonist ivuxolimab in advanced cancers. About the research overall: Ivuxolimab, an antibody acting as an agonist of OX40 (CD134), was used to treat patients. A history of anti-PD-1, anti-PD-L1 or anti-CTLA-4 therapy was acceptable, and roughly 40% had some.

The V and J ends lost 8 bases and 2 bases respectively, with 13 bases between them. Per germline, CDR1 SNHLY and CDR2 FYNNEI. CDR3 length: 14 residues. Assay: immunoSEQ multiplex PCR; the TCRdb copy retains only in-frame clones and omits some. The sample shows about 61,000 clones, around 83% of them seen only once. The rearrangement uses TRBV2 and TRBJ1-5, with D perhaps matching TRBD1 (5 bases). The receptor was derived from an adult with an advanced solid tumor such as melanoma, head and neck, liver or kidney cancer. The material was CD4+ or CD8+ T cells sorted from blood, obtained in a trial of the OX40 agonist ivuxolimab. In DNA form, the CDR3 reads TGTGCCAGCCTTGAGCGGGGCCGCAATCAGCCCCAGCATTTT. This sequence encodes CASLERGRNQPQHF.